This TCR beta chain was retrieved from a study of CXCR3-negative and CXCR3-positive naive CD8 T cells. Study-level information: Summed over all libraries, TRB reads came to roughly 140 million, with about 1.5 +/- 0.3 million per library.

As to this clonotype: What it binds is unknown.

Whole-study findings and limits: Comparably high diversity was seen in both naive subsets, and much lower diversity in memory CD8+ cells. Naive CXCR3-positive cells had TRB CDR3s more hydrophobic than those of CXCR3-negative naive cells.

The libraries of TRB cDNA were constructed through 5' RACE using UMI labels. With the 5' RACE reads reprocessed, TCRdb shows one record per CDR3 protein and no DNA. In total, the table holds around 140,000 distinct CDR3 sequences. The CDR3 loop spans 15 amino acids. Germline V gene sequence: CDR1 MDHEN, CDR2 SYDVKM. This clonotype originated in a human donor in good health. Some clones in this sample may be carry-over from other donors' samples. The rearrangement uses TRBV28 and TRBJ1-5; no DNA is available, so the TRBD1 call from TCRdb remains unchecked. Sequencing was done on a sample of naive CXCR3- CD8+ T cells from blood. Subset denoted: CD45RO-CCR7+CD27+CD95- naive CD8+ T cells lacking CXCR3 (TNR3-). The CDR3 loop is CASSRGQGPNQPQHF.